The 25 T cell receptor beta chains listed next were all sequenced from one sample in a study of T cell responses to AZD1222 COVID-19 vaccine. Some clones are missing from TCRdb's copy, which holds only in-frame ones; the method was immunoSEQ multiplex PCR. The data contain roughly 100,000 clones, 70% to 90% of them singletons. The sample consisted of peripheral blood, taken on day 0 of AZD1222 vaccination. The receptors derive from an adult in good health.

This clone turned up a few times. The rearrangement joins TRBV20-1 to TRBJ2-7; 10 bases match TRBD2. After removal of 3 bases from V and 5 bases from J, the junction contained 16 bases not matched to a gene. This CDR3 spans 17 amino acids. Germline CDR1 is DFQATT and CDR2 is SNEGSKA (reference sequence). CDR3 protein: CSASEVWTSGLKDEQYF. The CDR3, as DNA: TGCAGTGCTAGTGAAGTTTGGACTAGCGGACTAAAGGACGAGCAGTACTTC.

V usage is TRBV2 and J usage is TRBJ2-7; perhaps TRBD1 as D (6 bases). There are 13 residues in the CDR3. CDR1 is SNHLY, CDR2 FYNNEI, per germline. The germline V and J ends were trimmed by 10 bases and 5 bases, with 18 bases remaining between them. The CDR3 loop is CAIAPYRDHEQYF. The CDR3 DNA is TGTGCCATCGCTCCCTACAGGGACCACGAGCAGTACTTC.

This clone was observed a single time. This chain joins TRBV11-2 and TRBJ2-1, with D possibly TRBD2 on 6 matching bases. CDR1 SGHAT and CDR2 FQNNGV come from the germline V gene. V was trimmed by 5 bases and J by 4 bases, leaving 12 bases between them. The CDR3 spans 14 residues. The CDR3 coding sequence is TGTGCCAGCAGCCTCGGAGGGGCTTACAATGAGCAGTTCTTC. Residues: CASSLGGAYNEQFF.

The chain combines TRBV15 with TRBJ2-1, with 14 nucleotides matching TRBD2. The germline V gene encodes CDR1 LNHNV and CDR2 YYDKDF (reference sequence). With V trimmed by 5 bases and J by 8 bases, 14 bases remained unmatched. CDR3 length equals 18 residues. Written as DNA, the CDR3 is TGTGCCACCAGCGGAACCTTAGGGACTAGCGGGAGTGGCTATGAGCAGTTCTTC. The encoded protein is CATSGTLGTSGSGYEQFF.

The chain combines TRBV7-9 with TRBJ2-2; 8 nucleotides match TRBD2. V lost 3 bases to trimming and J lost 1 base; unmatched junction nucleotides: 10. Germline CDR1 and CDR2: SEHNR and FQNEAQ (reference sequence). This CDR3 spans 18 amino acids. This CDR3 is CASSFTGRAPMNTGELFF. As DNA, the CDR3 is TGTGCCAGCAGCTTCACCGGGAGGGCCCCCATGAACACCGGGGAGCTGTTTTTT.

The gene calls are TRBV7-6 and TRBJ1-5; D may be TRBD1 (5 bases). V gave up 2 bases and J gave up 2 bases, with 13 bases separating them. Germline V gene sequence: CDR1 SGHVS, CDR2 FNYEAQ. CDR3 length: 16 amino acids. For the CDR3, the DNA is TGTGCCAGCAGCTTAACTCCAGGGATGGGCAATCAGCCCCAGCATTTT. Its translation is CASSLTPGMGNQPQHF.

This chain connects TRBV19 to TRBJ2-7; 11 positions agree with TRBD2. Unmatched junction bases numbered 8, after V lost 5 bases and J lost 2 bases. In germline, CDR1 is LNHDA, CDR2 SQIVND (reference sequence). The CDR3 has 16 residues. The DNA of the CDR3 is TGTGCCAGTAGTCCCTTAGGGACTAGCGGTACCTACGAGCAGTACTTC. Encoded protein: CASSPLGTSGTYEQYF. Full variable domain (outside the CDR3, taken from reference TRBV19 and TRBJ2-7): DGGITQSPKYLFRKEGQNVTLSCEQNLNHDAMYWYRQDPGQGLRLIYYSQIVNDFQKGDIAEGYSVSREKKESFPLTVTSAQKNPTAFYLCASSPLGTSGTYEQYFGPGTRLTVT.

This chain connects TRBV5-1 to TRBJ2-2; 11 bases line up with TRBD2. Germline values: CDR1 SGHRS, CDR2 YFSETQ. V was pared by 5 bases and J by 0 bases, with 3 bases of the junction left unmatched. The CDR3 sequence is 16 residues long. The CDR3 protein is CASSPTSGTNTGELFF. DNA for the CDR3: TGCGCCAGCAGTCCGACTAGCGGGACGAACACCGGGGAGCTGTTTTTT.

The rearrangement links TRBV2 to TRBJ1-2; TRBD1 is a possible D gene (6 bases). There are 13 residues in the CDR3. The germline V gene encodes CDR1 SNHLY and CDR2 FYNNEI. Trimming shortened V by 5 bases and J by 4 bases, and 11 bases separated the two germline ends. The CDR3 region has the DNA TGTGCCAGCAGTTACAGGGCGCTCTATGGCTACACCTTC. Amino acid sequence: CASSYRALYGYTF.

The chain combines TRBV28 with TRBJ1-2, with TRBD1 matching over 7 bases. Germline CDR1 and CDR2: MDHEN and SYDVKM. Trimming took 7 bases from V and 6 from J; bases not matched to a gene: 17. This CDR3 has 16 amino acids. CDR3 sequence reads: CASIDNPGTAIHGYTF. The CDR3, as DNA: TGTGCCAGCATTGACAACCCCGGGACAGCCATCCATGGCTACACCTTC.

This clone was observed a handful of times. The chain uses TRBV6-6 and TRBJ1-5, with a tentative D call TRBD1 (6 bases). CDR1 is MNHNY, CDR2 SVGAGI, per germline (reference sequence). V lost 5 bases, J lost 7 bases, and 21 bases lay in between. The CDR3 loop spans 16 amino acids. The CDR3 here is CASSRSYQGLGQPQHF. The CDR3 region has the DNA TGTGCCAGCAGTCGAAGTTATCAGGGGCTAGGCCAGCCCCAGCATTTT.

The chain couples TRBV6-5 to TRBJ2-7, with D possibly TRBD2 on 6 matching bases. V gave up 0 bases and J gave up 5 bases, with 17 bases separating them. The CDR3 loop spans 16 amino acids. Germline CDR1 reads MNHEY; CDR2 reads SVGAGI. The CDR3 loop reads CASSYSGTGTSDEQYF. The CDR3 nucleotides read TGTGCCAGCAGTTACTCCGGGACCGGGACTTCGGACGAGCAGTACTTC.

The chain recombines TRBV5-1 with TRBJ1-1; D not resolved. The CDR3 consists of 14 residues. Germline lookup yields CDR1 SGHRS and CDR2 YFSETQ. V lost 0 bases to trimming and J lost 0 bases, with 6 bases between them. CDR3 loop: CASSLGVMNTEAFF. The CDR3 nucleotides are TGCGCCAGCAGCTTGGGGGTTATGAACACTGAAGCTTTCTTT.

The chain carries TRBV28 and TRBJ2-3; D possibly corresponds to TRBD2 (6 bases). Between the trimmed V and J ends, which lost 6 bases and 8 bases, there was a span of 15 bases. The CDR3 extends over 13 amino acids. The germline V gene encodes CDR1 MDHEN and CDR2 SYDVKM. The CDR3 coding sequence is TGTGCCAGCAGCCCCCCCCCGGAGGGTACGCAGTATTTT. This translates into CASSPPPEGTQYF.

In nucleotides, the CDR3 is TGTGCCAGCAGCCAAGCAGGGGTGGGGACCGGGGAGCTGTTTTTT. This sequence encodes CASSQAGVGTGELFF. The chain has TRBV3-1 (or the pseudogene TRBV3-2) and TRBJ2-2; tentatively, D is TRBD1 (6 bases). With 1 base removed from V and 5 bases from J, the gap between germline ends came to 11 bases. The CDR3 contains 15 residues. Per the germline V gene, CDR1 is LGHDT and CDR2 is YNNKEL (reference sequence).

CDR3 in amino acids: CASSDKGGGKGTQYF. The CDR3 region has the DNA TGTGCCAGCAGTGATAAGGGGGGCGGGAAAGGTACGCAGTATTTT. This chain uses TRBV7-9 with TRBJ2-3; D may be TRBD1 or TRBD2 (6 bases each). CDR3 length equals 15 residues. CDR1 is SEHNR and CDR2 is FQNEAQ in the germline V gene (reference sequence). Deletions cut 6 bases from V and 8 bases from J, with 21 bases between.

V and J are TRBV7-9 and TRBJ2-1; tentative D call: TRBD2 (5 bases). Trimming took off 6 bases at V and 6 bases at J, with 9 bases between the two ends. Germline V gene data show CDR1 as SEHNR and CDR2 as FQNEAQ (reference sequence). This CDR3 is built from 12 residues. CDR3 DNA sequence: TGTGCCAGCAGTCGGACTCGCAATGAGCAGTTCTTC. Translating gives CASSRTRNEQFF. Full variable domain (rest looked up from reference TRBV7-9 and TRBJ2-1): DTGVSQNPRHKITKRGQNVTFRCDPISEHNRLYWYRQTLGQGPEFLTYFQNEAQLEKSRLLSDRFSAERPKGSFSTLEIQRTEQGDSAMYLCASSRTRNEQFFGPGTRLTVL.

This chain joins TRBV19 and TRBJ1-2; D unresolved. This CDR3 has 17 amino acids. Trimming took off 3 bases at V and 0 bases at J, with 17 bases between the two ends. Germline V lookup: CDR1 LNHDA, CDR2 SQIVND (reference sequence). The CDR3 spells CASSMWSPSYSNYGYTF. DNA for the CDR3: TGTGCCAGTAGTATGTGGTCTCCGTCTTATTCTAACTATGGCTACACCTTC.

The V and J genes are TRBV19 and TRBJ2-3; no reliable D call. The CDR3 extends over 16 amino acids. Trimming pared 5 bases from V and 1 base from J, leaving 16 bases between. CDR1 is LNHDA, CDR2 SQIVND, per germline (reference sequence). The DNA of the CDR3 is TGTGCCAGTAGTCGCGAGGTTGGGGTCGGCACAGATACGCAGTATTTT. Its protein is CASSREVGVGTDTQYF.

The chain carries TRBV11-2 and TRBJ1-3; no firm D call. Germline V lookup: CDR1 SGHAT, CDR2 FQNNGV. The V end lost 7 bases, the J end lost 4 bases, and 8 bases lay between the germline ends. The CDR3 contains 12 residues. Here the CDR3 reads CASTPAGNTIYF. For the CDR3, the DNA is TGTGCCAGCACCCCGGCGGGAAACACCATATATTTT.

This chain's CDR3 is CSVETGPYEQYF. The CDR3 DNA is TGCAGCGTTGAGACGGGGCCCTACGAGCAGTACTTC. The chain uses TRBV29-1 and TRBJ2-7; the D gene could be TRBD1 or TRBD2 (5 bases each). The CDR3 has 12 residues. Germline V CDR1 and CDR2: SQVTM, ANQGSEA. V lost 3 bases and J lost 2, with 8 bases in between.

This chain links TRBV11-2 with TRBJ2-7; perhaps D is TRBD1 or TRBD2 (5 bases each). From germline, CDR1 is SGHAT and CDR2 FQNNGV. The V gene lost 5 bases and the J gene lost 7 bases, with 9 bases spanning the gap. The CDR3 runs to 11 residues. The CDR3 sequence is CASSRWGEQYF. As DNA, the CDR3 is TGTGCCAGCAGCCGATGGGGGGAGCAGTACTTC.

The chain employs TRBV29-1 and TRBJ2-1, with D possibly TRBD2 on 5 matching bases. V dropped 5 bases and J dropped 8 bases, with 13 bases sitting between them. Germline loops: CDR1 SQVTM, CDR2 ANQGSEA. The length of the CDR3 is 12 residues. CDR3 sequence: CSVTSPGDEQFF. CDR3 sequence (DNA): TGCAGCGTTACATCCCCCGGGGATGAGCAGTTCTTC.

The CDR3 region is CASSRPPSYNEQFF. The CDR3 DNA follows: TGTGCCAGCAGCCGCCCCCCCTCCTACAATGAGCAGTTCTTC. This chain uses TRBV7-2 with TRBJ2-1; no firm D call. The CDR3 length is 14 residues. Germline V gene lookup returns CDR1 SGHTA and CDR2 FQGNSA. V dropped 5 bases and J dropped 0 bases, with 8 bases sitting between them. The full variable domain, with the rest looked up from reference TRBV7-2 and TRBJ2-1, is GAGVSQSPSNKVTEKGKDVELRCDPISGHTALYWYRQSLGQGLEFLIYFQGNSAPDKSGLPSDRFSAERTGGSVSTLTIQRTQQEDSAVYLCASSRPPSYNEQFFGPGTRLTVL.

This clone was seen only once. The chain is built from TRBV6-5 and TRBJ1-5; unclear D gene. This CDR3 is 15 amino acids long. Germline V CDR1 and CDR2: MNHEY, SVGAGI. The germline V and J ends were trimmed by 2 bases and 2 bases, with 10 bases remaining between them. As DNA, the CDR3 is TGTGCCAGCAGTTACGGGGTTGTCGGCAATCAGCCCCAGCATTTT. Its protein is CASSYGVVGNQPQHF.